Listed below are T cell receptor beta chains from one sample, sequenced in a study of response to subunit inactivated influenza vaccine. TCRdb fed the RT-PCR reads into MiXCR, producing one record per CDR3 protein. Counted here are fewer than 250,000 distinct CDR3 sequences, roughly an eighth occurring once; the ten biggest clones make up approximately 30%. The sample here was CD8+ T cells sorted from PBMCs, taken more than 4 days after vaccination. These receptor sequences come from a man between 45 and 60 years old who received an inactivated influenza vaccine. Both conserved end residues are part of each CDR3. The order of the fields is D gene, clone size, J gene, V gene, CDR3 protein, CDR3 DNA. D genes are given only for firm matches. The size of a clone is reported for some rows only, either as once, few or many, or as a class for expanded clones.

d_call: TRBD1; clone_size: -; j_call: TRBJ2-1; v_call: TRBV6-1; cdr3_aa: CASAGTGSYNEQFF; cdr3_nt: TGTGCCAGCGCAGGGACAGGGTCCTACAATGAGCAGTTCTTC
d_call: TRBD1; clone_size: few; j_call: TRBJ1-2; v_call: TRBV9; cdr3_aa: CASSDGQGAIPGYGYTF; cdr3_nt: TGTGCCAGCAGCGACGGACAGGGGGCCATCCCCGGATATGGCTACACCTTC
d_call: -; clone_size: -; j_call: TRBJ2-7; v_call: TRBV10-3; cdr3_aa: CAISEGLGDEQYF; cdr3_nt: TGTGCCATCAGTGAAGGTCTAGGAGACGAGCAGTACTTC
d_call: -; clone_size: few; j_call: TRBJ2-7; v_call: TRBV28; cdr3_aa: CASSHSPLTASYEQYF; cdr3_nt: TGTGCCAGCAGTCATTCCCCCCTGACGGCCTCCTACGAGCAGTACTTC
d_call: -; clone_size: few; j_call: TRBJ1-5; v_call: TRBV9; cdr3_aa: CASSVDGNSNQPQHF; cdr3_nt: TGTGCCAGCAGCGTAGACGGCAATAGCAATCAGCCCCAGCATTTT
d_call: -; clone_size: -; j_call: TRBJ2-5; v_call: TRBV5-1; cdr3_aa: CASSSRENEETQYF; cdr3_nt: TGCGCCAGCAGTTCCAGGGAGAATGAAGAGACCCAGTACTTC
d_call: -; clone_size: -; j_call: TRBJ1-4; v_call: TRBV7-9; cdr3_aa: CASSLGVVTREKLFF; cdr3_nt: TGTGCCAGCAGCTTAGGTGTGGTGACTCGCGAAAAACTGTTTTTT
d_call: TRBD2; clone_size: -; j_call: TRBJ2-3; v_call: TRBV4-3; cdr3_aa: CASSQDLVAGGYTDTQYF; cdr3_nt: TGCGCCAGCAGCCAAGATTTGGTAGCGGGGGGGTACACAGATACGCAGTATTTT
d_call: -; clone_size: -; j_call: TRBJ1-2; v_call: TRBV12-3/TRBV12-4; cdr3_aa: CASSPYLGNYGYTF; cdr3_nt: TGTGCCAGCAGTCCCTACTTGGGAAACTATGGCTACACCTTC
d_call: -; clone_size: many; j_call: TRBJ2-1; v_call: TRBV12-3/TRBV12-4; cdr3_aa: CASSWNEQFF; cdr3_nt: TGTGCCAGCAGTTGGAATGAGCAGTTCTTC
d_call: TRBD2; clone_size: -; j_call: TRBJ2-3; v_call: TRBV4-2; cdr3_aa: CASSHEGLAGIDTQYF; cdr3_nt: TGTGCCAGCAGCCACGAAGGACTAGCGGGAATAGATACGCAGTATTTT
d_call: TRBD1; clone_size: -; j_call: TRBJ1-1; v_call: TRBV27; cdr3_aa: CATSTGSQTEAFF; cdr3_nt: TGTGCCACCTCGACAGGGAGTCAAACTGAAGCTTTCTTT
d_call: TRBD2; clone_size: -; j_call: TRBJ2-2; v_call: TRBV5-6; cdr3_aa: CASSLRLAGFVGELFF; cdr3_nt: TGTGCCAGCAGCCTCCGACTAGCGGGATTCGTCGGGGAGCTGTTTTTT
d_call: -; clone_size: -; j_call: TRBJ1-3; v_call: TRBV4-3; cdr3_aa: CASSQWDGSGNTIYF; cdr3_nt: TGCGCCAGCAGCCAATGGGACGGCTCTGGAAACACCATATATTTT
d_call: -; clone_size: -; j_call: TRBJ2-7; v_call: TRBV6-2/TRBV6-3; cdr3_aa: CASSYSSGEQYF; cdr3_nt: TGTGCCAGCAGTTACTCGAGTGGGGAGCAGTACTTC
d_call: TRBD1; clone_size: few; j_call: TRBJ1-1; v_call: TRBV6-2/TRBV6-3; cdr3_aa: CASSPPDRSEAFF; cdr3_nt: TGTGCCAGCAGTCCCCCGGACAGGTCTGAAGCTTTCTTT
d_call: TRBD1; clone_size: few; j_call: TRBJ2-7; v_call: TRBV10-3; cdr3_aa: CATGTGGEQYF; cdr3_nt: TGTGCCACCGGGACAGGGGGCGAGCAGTACTTC
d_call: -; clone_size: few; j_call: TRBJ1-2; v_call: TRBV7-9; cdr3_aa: CASSLGGKIDGYTF; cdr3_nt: TGTGCCAGCAGCTTAGGGGGGAAGATCGATGGCTACACCTTC
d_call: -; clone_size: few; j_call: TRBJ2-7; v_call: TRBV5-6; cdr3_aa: CASSFRAYEQYF; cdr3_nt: TGTGCCAGCAGCTTTAGGGCTTACGAGCAGTACTTC
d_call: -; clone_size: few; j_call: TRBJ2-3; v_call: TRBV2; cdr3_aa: CASSERNGELPDTQYF; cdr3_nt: TGTGCCAGCAGTGAAAGAAACGGGGAGTTGCCAGATACGCAGTATTTT
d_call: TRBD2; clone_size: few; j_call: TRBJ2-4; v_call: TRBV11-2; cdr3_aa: CASMGTSGGTWGIQYF; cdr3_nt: TGTGCCAGCATGGGGACTAGCGGGGGGACCTGGGGCATTCAGTACTTC
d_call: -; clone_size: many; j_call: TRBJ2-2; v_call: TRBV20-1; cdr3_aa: CSARDGGSGTGELFF; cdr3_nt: TGCAGTGCTAGAGATGGTGGTAGTGGCACCGGGGAGCTGTTTTTT
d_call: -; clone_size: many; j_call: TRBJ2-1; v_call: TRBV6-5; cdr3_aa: CASSYGSLAYNEQFF; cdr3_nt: TGTGCCAGCAGTTACGGGTCGCTAGCCTACAATGAGCAGTTCTTC
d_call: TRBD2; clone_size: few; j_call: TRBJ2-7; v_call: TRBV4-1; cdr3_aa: CASSQTTSGGVYEQYF; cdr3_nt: TGCGCCAGCAGTCAAACTACTAGCGGGGGAGTCTACGAGCAGTACTTC
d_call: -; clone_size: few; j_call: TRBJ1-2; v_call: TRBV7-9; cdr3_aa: CASSSWDRGHYGYTF; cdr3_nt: TGTGCCAGCAGCTCCTGGGACCGGGGCCACTATGGCTACACCTTC
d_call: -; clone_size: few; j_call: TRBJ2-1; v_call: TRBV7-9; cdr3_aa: CASSPGRNEQFF; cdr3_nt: TGTGCCAGCAGCCCCGGACGGAATGAGCAGTTCTTC
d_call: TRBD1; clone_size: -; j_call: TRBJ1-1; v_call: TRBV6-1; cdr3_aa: CASRGSRGPLGAFF; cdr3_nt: TGTGCCAGCAGGGGATCGAGGGGGCCACTGGGAGCTTTCTTT
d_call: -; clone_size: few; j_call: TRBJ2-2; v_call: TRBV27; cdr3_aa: CASSEAEYTGELFF; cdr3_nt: TGTGCCAGCAGTGAAGCGGAATACACCGGGGAGCTGTTTTTT
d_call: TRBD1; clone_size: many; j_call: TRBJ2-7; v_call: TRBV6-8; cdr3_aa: CASSYIRDSDYEQYF; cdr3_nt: TGTGCCAGCAGTTACATTCGGGACAGCGACTACGAGCAGTACTTC
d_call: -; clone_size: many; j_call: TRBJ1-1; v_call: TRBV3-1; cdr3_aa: CASSQYGTEAFF; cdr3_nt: TGTGCCAGCAGCCAGTACGGGACTGAAGCTTTCTTT
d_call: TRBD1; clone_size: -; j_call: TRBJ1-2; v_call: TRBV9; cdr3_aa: CASNPTGGEGYTF; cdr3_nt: TGTGCCAGCAACCCTACAGGGGGGGAGGGCTACACCTTC
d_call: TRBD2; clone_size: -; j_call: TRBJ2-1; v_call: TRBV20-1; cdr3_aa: CSARGTSGRVEQFF; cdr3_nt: TGCAGTGCTAGAGGGACTAGCGGGAGGGTAGAGCAGTTCTTC
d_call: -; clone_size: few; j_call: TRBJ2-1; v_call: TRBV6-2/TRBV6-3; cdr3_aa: CASSNSLNNEQFF; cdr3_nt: TGTGCCAGCAGTAACTCACTTAACAATGAGCAGTTCTTC
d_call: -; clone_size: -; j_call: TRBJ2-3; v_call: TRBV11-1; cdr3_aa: CASSFSRWRDPSTDTQYF; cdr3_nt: TGTGCCAGCAGCTTCAGCCGGTGGCGGGACCCTAGCACAGATACGCAGTATTTT
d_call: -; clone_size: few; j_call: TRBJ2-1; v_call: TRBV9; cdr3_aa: CASSVGFHEQFF; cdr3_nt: TGTGCCAGCAGCGTAGGGTTCCATGAGCAGTTCTTC
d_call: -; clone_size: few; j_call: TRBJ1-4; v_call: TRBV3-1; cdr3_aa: CASSPLIREKLFF; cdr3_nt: TGTGCCAGCAGCCCCCTGATAAGGGAAAAACTGTTTTTT
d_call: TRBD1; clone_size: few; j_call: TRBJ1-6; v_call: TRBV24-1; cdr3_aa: CATSVGQGSPLHF; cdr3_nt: TGTGCCACCAGTGTGGGACAGGGGTCACCCCTCCACTTT
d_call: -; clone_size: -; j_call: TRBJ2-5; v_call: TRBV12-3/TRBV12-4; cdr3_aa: CASGGAQLETQYF; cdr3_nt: TGTGCCAGCGGGGGGGCCCAGCTAGAGACCCAGTACTTC
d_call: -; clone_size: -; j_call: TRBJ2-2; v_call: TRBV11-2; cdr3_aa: CASSLVGAAVTTGELFF; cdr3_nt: TGTGCCAGCAGCTTAGTCGGAGCCGCGGTTACCACCGGGGAGCTGTTTTTT
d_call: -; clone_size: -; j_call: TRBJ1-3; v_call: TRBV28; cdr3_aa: CASSLQISGNTIYF; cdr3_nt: TGTGCCAGCAGTTTACAGATCTCTGGAAACACCATATATTTT
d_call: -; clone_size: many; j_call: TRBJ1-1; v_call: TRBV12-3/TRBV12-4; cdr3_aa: CASSFEGLFAEAFF; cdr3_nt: TGTGCCAGCAGTTTTGAGGGTCTGTTCGCTGAAGCTTTCTTT
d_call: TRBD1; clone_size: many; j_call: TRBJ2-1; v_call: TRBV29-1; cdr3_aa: CSAEDRFSYNEQFF; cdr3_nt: TGCAGCGCCGAGGACAGGTTCTCCTACAATGAGCAGTTCTTC
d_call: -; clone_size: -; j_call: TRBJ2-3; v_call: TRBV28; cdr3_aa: CASSRAVGLTDTQYF; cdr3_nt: TGTGCCAGCAGTCGAGCGGTGGGTCTAACAGATACGCAGTATTTT
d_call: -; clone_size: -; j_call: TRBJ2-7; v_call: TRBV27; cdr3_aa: CASSPARGLYEQYF; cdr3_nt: TGTGCCAGCAGTCCCGCCCGGGGCCTCTACGAGCAGTACTTC
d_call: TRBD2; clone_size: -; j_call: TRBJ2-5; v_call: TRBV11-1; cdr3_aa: CASSLGFLAEYQETQYF; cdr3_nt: TGTGCCAGCAGCTTAGGCTTCCTAGCGGAGTACCAAGAGACCCAGTACTTC
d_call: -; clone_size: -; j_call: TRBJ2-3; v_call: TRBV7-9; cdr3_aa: CARQGNTDTQYF; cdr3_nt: TGTGCCAGACAGGGTAACACAGATACGCAGTATTTT
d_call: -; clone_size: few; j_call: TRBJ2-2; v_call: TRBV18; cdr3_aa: CASSPPYLNTGELFF; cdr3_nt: TGTGCCAGCTCACCACCGTACCTAAACACCGGGGAGCTGTTTTTT
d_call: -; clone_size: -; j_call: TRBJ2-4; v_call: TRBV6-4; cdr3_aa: CASSDSSSAQAKNIQYF; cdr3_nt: TGTGCCAGCAGTGACTCGTCGTCTGCACAAGCCAAAAACATTCAGTACTTC
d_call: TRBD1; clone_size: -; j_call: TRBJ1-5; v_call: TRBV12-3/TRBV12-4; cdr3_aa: CASSLGTGANQPQHF; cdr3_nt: TGTGCCAGCAGTTTAGGCACAGGGGCAAATCAGCCCCAGCATTTT
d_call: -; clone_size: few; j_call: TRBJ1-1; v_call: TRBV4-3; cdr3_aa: CASSQDRGRSTEAFF; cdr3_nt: TGCGCCAGCAGCCAAGACCGGGGAAGAAGCACTGAAGCTTTCTTT
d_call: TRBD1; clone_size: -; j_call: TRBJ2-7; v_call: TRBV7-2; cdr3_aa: CASRRGQGHEQYF; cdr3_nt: TGTGCCAGTCGCCGGGGACAGGGGCACGAGCAGTACTTC
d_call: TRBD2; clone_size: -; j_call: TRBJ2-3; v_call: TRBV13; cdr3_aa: CASSFGLAGGSSTDTQYF; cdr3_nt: TGTGCCAGCAGCTTCGGACTAGCGGGAGGGTCTAGCACAGATACGCAGTATTTT